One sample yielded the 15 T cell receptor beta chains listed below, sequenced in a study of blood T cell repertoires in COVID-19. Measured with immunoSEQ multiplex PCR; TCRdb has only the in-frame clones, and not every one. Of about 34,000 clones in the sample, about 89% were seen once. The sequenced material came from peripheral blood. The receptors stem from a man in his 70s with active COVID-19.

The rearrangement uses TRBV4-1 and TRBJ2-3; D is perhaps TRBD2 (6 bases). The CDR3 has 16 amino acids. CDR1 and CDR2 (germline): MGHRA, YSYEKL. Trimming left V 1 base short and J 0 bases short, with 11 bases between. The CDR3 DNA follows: TGCGCCAGCAGCCAAGCGGGGACTTCTAGCACAGATACGCAGTATTTT. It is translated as CASSQAGTSSTDTQYF.

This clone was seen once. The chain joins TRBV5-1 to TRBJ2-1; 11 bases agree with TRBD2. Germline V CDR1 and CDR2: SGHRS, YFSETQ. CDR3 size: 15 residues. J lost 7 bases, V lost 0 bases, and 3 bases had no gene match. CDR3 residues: CASSLVASGRNEQFF. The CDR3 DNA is TGCGCCAGCAGCTTGGTAGCTAGCGGGAGGAATGAGCAGTTCTTC.

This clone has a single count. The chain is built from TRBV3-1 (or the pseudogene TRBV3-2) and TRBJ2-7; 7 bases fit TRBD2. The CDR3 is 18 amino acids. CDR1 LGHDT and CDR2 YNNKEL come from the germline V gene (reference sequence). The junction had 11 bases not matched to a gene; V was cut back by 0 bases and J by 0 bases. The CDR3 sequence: CASSQDPSGAYGSYEQYF. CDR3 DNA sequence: TGTGCCAGCAGCCAAGATCCCAGCGGGGCCTACGGCTCCTACGAGCAGTACTTC.

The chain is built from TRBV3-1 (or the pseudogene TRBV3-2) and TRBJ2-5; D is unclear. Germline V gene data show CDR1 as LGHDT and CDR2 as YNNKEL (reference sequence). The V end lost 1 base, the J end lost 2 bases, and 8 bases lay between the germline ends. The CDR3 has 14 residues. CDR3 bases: TGTGCCAGCAGCCAAGTTCCCAGACAAGAGACCCAGTACTTC. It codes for CASSQVPRQETQYF.

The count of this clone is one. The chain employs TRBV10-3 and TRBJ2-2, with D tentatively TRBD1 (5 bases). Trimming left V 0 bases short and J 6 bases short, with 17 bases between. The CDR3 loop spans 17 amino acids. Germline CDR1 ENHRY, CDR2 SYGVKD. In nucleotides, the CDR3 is TGTGCCATCAGTGAGTCCCAGGGAAGCACCACCCCCGGGGAGCTGTTTTTT. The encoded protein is CAISESQGSTTPGELFF.

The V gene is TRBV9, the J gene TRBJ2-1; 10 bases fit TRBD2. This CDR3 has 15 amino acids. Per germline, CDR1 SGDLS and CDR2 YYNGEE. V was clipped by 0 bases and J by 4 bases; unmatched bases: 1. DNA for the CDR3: TGTGCCAGCAGCGTAGGAGCGGGAGGGTACAATGAGCAGTTCTTC. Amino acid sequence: CASSVGAGGYNEQFF.

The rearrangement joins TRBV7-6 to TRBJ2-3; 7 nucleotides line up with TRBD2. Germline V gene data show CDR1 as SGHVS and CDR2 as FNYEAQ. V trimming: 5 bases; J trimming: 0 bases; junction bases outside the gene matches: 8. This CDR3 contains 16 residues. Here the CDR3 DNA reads TGTGCCAGCAGCGAGCAACTAGCGCTTAGCACAGATACGCAGTATTTT. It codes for CASSEQLALSTDTQYF.

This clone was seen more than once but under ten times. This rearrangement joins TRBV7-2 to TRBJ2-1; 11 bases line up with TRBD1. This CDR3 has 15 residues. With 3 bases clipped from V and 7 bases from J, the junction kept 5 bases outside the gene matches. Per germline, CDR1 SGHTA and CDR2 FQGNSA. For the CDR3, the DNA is TGTGCCAGCAGCTTGGACAGGGGGCGCGAAAATGAGCAGTTCTTC. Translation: CASSLDRGRENEQFF. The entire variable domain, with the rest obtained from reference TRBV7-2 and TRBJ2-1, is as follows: GAGVSQSPSNKVTEKGKDVELRCDPISGHTALYWYRQSLGQGLEFLIYFQGNSAPDKSGLPSDRFSAERTGGSVSTLTIQRTQQEDSAVYLCASSLDRGRENEQFFGPGTRLTVL.

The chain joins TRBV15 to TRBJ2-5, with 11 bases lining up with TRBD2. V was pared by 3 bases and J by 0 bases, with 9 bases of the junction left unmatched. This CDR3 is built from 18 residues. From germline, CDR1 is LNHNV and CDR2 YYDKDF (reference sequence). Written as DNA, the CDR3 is TGTGCCACCAGCAGGCCGGGACTAGCGGAATGGTACCAAGAGACCCAGTACTTC. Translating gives CATSRPGLAEWYQETQYF.

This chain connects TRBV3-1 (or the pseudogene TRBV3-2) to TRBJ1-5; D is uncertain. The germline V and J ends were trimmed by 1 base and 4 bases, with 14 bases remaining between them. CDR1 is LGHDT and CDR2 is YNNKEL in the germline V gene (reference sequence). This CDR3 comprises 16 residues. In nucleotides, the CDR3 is TGTGCCAGCAGCCAAGGACCCTTAGGAGGTAATCAGCCCCAGCATTTT. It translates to CASSQGPLGGNQPQHF.

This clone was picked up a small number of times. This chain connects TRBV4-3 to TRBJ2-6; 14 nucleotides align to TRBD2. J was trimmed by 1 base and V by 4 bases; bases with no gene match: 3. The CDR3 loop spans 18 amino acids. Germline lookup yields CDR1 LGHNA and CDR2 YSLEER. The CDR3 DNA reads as TGCGCCAGCAGCCTCAGGACTAGCGGGGGGTCTGGGGCCAACGTCCTGACTTTC. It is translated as CASSLRTSGGSGANVLTF.

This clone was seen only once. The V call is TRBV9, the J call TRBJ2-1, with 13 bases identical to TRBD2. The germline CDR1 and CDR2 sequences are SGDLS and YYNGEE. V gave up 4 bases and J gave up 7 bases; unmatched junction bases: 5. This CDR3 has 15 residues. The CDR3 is CASSTTSGRANEQFF. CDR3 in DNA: TGTGCCAGCAGCACAACTAGCGGGAGGGCGAATGAGCAGTTCTTC.

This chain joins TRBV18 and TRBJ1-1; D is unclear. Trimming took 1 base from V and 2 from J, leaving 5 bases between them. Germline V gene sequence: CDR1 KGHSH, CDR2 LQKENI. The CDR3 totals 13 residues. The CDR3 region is CASSPLINTEAFF. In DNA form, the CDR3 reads TGTGCCAGCTCACCACTAATTAACACTGAAGCTTTCTTT. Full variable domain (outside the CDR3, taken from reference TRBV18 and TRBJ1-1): NAGVMQNPRHLVRRRGQEARLRCSPMKGHSHVYWYRQLPEEGLKFMVYLQKENIIDESGMPKERFSAEFPKEGPSILRIQQVVRGDSAAYFCASSPLINTEAFFGQGTRLTVV.

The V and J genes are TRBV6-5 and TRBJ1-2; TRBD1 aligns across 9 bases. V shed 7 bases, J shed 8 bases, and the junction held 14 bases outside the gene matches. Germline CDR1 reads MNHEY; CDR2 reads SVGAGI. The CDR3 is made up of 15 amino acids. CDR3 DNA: TGTGCCAGCACCCCATCACAGGGGGCCTTATACGGCTACACCTTC. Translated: CASTPSQGALYGYTF.

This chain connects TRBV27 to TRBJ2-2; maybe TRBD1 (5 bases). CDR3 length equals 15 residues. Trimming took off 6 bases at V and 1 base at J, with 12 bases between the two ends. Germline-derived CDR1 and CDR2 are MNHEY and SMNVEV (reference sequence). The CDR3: CASSWGTMNTGELFF. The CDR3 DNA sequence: TGTGCCAGCAGCTGGGGCACCATGAACACCGGGGAGCTGTTTTTT.